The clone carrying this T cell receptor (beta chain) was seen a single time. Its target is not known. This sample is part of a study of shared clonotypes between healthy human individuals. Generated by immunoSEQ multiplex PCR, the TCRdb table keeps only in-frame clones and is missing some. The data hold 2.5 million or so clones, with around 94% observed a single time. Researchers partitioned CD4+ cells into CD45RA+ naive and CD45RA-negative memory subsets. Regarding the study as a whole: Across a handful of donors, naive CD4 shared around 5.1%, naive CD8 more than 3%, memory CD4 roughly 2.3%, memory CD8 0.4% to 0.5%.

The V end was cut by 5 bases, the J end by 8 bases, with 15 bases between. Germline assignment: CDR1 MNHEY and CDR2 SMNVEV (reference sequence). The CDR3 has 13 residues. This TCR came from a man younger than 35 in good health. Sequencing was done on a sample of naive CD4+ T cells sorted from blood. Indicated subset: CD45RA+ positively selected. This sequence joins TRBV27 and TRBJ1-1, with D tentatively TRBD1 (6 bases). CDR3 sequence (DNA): TGTGCCAGCAGTCTAGGACAGAGAGGGGAAGCTTTCTTT. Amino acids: CASSLGQRGEAFF.